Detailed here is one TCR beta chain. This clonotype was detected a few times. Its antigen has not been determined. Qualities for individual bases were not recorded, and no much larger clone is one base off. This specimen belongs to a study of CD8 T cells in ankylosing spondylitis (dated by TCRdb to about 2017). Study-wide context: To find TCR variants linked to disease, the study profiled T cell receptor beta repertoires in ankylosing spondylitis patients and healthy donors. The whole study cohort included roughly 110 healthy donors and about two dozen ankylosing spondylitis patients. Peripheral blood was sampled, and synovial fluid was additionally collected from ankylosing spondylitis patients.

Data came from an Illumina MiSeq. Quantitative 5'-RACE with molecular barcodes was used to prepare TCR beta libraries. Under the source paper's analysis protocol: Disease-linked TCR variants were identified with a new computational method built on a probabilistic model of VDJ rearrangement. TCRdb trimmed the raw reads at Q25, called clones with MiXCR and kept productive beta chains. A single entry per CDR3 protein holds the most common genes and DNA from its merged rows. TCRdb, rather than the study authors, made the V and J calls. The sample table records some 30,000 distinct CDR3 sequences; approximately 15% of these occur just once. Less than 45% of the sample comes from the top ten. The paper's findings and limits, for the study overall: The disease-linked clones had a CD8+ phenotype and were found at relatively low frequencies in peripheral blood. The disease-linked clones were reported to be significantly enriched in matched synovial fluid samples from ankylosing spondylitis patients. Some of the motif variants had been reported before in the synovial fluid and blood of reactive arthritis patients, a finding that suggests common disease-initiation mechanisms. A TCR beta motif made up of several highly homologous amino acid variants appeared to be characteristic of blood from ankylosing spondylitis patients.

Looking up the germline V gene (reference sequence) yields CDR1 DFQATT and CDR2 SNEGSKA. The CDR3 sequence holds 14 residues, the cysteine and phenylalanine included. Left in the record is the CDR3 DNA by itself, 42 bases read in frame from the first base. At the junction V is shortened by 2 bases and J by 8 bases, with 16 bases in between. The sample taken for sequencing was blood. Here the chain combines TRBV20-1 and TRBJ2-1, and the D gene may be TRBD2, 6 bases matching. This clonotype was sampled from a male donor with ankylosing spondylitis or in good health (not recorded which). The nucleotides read TGCAGTGCTAGAAGGCGGGACCGACTGGATGAGCAGTTCTTC. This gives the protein CSARRRDRLDEQFF.